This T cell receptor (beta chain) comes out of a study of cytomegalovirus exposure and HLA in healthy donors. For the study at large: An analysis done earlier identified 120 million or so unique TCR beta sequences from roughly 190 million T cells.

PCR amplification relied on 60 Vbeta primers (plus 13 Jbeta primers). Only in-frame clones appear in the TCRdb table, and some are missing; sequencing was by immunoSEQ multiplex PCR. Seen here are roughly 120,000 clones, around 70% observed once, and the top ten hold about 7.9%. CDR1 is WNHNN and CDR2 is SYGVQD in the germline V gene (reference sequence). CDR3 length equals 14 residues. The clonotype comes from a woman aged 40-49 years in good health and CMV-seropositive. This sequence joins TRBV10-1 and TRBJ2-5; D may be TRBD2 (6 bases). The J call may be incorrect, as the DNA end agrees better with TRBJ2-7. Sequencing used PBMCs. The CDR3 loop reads CASSGGGSEYEQYF. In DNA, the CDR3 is TGCGCCAGCAGTGGCGGAGGGTCCGAATACGAGCAGTACTTC.